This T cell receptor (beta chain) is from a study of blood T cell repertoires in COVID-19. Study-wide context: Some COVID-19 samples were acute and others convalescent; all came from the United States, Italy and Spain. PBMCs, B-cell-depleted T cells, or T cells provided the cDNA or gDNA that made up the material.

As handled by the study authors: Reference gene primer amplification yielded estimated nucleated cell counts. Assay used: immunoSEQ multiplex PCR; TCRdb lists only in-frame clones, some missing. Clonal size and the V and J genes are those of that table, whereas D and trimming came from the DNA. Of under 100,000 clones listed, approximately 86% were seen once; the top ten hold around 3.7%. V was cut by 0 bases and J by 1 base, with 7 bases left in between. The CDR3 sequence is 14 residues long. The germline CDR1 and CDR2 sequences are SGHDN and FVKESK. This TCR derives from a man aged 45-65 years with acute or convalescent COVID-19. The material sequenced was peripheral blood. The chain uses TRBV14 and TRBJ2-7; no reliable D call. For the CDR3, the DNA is TGTGCCAGCAGCCAAGATCGGTGGTCCTACGAGCAGTACTTC. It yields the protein CASSQDRWSYEQYF.